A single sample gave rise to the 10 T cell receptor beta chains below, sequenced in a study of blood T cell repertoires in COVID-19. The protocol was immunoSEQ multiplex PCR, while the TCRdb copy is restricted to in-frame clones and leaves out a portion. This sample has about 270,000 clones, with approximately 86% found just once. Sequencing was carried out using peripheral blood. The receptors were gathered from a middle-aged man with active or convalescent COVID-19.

Written as DNA, the CDR3 is TGCGCCAGCAGCTTTTCTGTTAACTATGGCTACACCTTC. Amino acids: CASSFSVNYGYTF. This chain links TRBV5-1 with TRBJ1-2; D unclear. Per the germline V gene, CDR1 is SGHRS and CDR2 is YFSETQ. This CDR3 is 13 amino acids long. Trimming shortened V by 2 bases and J by 1 base, and 6 bases separated the two germline ends.

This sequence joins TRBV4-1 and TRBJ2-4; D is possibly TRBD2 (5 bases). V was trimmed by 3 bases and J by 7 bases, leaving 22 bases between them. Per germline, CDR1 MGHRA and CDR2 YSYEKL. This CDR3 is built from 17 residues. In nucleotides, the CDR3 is TGCGCCAGCAGCCACCGGGATGGACGGCTGATGGCGAACATTCAGTACTTC. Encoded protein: CASSHRDGRLMANIQYF.

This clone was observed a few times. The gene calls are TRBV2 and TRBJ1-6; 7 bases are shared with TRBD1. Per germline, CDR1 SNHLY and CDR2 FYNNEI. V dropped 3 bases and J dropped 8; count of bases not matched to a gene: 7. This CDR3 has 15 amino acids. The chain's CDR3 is CASSDQGQIDSPLHF. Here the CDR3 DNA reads TGTGCCAGCAGTGATCAGGGACAGATCGATTCACCCCTCCACTTT.

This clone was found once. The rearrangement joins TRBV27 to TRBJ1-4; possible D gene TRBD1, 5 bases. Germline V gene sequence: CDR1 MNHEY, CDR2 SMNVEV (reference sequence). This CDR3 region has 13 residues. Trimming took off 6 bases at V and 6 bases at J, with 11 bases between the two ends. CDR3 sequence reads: CASSFGGDEKLFF. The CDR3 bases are TGTGCCAGCAGCTTCGGGGGTGATGAAAAACTGTTTTTT.

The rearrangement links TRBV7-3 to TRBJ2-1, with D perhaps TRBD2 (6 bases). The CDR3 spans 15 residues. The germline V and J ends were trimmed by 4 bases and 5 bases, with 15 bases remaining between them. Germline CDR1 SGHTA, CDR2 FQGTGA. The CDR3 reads CASSSPGLRDNEQFF. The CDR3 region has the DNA TGTGCCAGCAGCTCACCGGGACTCCGAGACAATGAGCAGTTCTTC.

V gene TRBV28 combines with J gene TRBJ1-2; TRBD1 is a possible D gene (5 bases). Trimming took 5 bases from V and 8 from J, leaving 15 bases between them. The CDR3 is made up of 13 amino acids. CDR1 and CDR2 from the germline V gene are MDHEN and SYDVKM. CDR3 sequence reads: CASSPRRGKGYTF. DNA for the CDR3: TGTGCCAGCAGTCCCAGAAGGGGAAAAGGCTACACCTTC.

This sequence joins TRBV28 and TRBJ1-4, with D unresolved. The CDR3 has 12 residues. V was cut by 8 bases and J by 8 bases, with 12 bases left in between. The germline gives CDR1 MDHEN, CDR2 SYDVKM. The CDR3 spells CASGGVDEKLFF. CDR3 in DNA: TGTGCCAGCGGTGGAGTCGACGAAAAACTGTTTTTT.

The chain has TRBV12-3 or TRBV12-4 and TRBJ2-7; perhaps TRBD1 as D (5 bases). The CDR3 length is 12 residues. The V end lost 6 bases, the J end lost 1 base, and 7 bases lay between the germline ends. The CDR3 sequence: CASRGASYEQYF. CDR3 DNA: TGTGCCAGCAGAGGGGCATCCTACGAGCAGTACTTC.

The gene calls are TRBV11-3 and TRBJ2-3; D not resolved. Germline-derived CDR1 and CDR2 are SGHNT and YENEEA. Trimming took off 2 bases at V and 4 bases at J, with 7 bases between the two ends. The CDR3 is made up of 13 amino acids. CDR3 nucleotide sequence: TGTGCCAGCAGCTTAATGGCAGCAGATACGCAGTATTTT. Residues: CASSLMAADTQYF.

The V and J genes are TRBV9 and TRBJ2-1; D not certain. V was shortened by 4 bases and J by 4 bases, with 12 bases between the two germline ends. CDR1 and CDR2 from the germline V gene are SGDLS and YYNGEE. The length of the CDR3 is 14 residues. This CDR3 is CASSPSTRYNEQFF. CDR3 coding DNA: TGTGCCAGCAGCCCATCGACTCGGTACAATGAGCAGTTCTTC.